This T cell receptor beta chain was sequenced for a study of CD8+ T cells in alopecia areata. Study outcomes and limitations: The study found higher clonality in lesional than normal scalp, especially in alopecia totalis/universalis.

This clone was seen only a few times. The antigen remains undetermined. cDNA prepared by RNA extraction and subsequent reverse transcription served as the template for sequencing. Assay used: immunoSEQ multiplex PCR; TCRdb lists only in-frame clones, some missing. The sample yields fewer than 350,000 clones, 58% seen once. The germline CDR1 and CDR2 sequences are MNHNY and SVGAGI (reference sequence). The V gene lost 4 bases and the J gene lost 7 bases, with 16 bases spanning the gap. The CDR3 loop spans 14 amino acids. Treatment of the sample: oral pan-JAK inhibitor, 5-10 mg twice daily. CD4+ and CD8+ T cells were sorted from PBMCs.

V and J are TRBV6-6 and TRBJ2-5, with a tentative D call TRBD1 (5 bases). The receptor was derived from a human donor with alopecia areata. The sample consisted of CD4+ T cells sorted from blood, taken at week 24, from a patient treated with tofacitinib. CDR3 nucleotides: TGTGCCAGCAGTTCCCCGCGCAGGGCCTCGACCCAGTACTTC. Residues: CASSSPRRASTQYF.